One sample yielded the 4 T cell receptor beta chains listed below, sequenced in a study of T cells in narcolepsy. The data were produced by immunoSEQ multiplex PCR, yet TCRdb's version contains in-frame clones alone and is incomplete. The sample shows tens of thousands of clones, approximately 80% of them seen only once. The sequenced sample consisted of CD45RA- memory CD4+ T cells from PBMCs. These receptors were taken from a human donor with narcolepsy.

The V call is TRBV2, the J call TRBJ2-1; D unresolved. The V end was cut by 6 bases, the J end by 6 bases, with 12 bases between. The CDR3 is made up of 13 amino acids. CDR1 is SNHLY, CDR2 FYNNEI, per germline. The CDR3 region is CASRGPDLNEQFF. The CDR3 coding sequence is TGTGCCAGCAGGGGCCCTGACCTCAATGAGCAGTTCTTC.

This clone was observed a few times. The chain is built from TRBV6-5 and TRBJ1-2, with D unresolved. CDR3 length equals 12 residues. Germline values: CDR1 MNHEY, CDR2 SVGAGI. V shed 4 bases and J shed 5 bases, with 8 bases lying between them. The CDR3 region has the DNA TGTGCCAGCAGTTCTGACATGTATGGCTACACCTTC. This encodes CASSSDMYGYTF.

This chain joins TRBV5-1 and TRBJ2-3, with TRBD2 identical over 9 bases. With 0 bases clipped from V and 5 bases from J, the junction kept 4 bases outside the gene matches. Germline V CDR1 and CDR2: SGHRS, YFSETQ. This CDR3 contains 15 residues. The CDR3 reads CASSLVAGVGDTQYF. For the CDR3, the DNA is TGCGCCAGCAGCTTGGTAGCGGGGGTCGGAGATACGCAGTATTTT.

The gene calls are TRBV6-5 and TRBJ2-4; D may be TRBD2 (5 bases). The length of the CDR3 is 13 residues. Per germline, CDR1 MNHEY and CDR2 SVGAGI. V was cut by 1 base and J by 9 bases, with 10 bases left in between. CDR3 region: CASSYFAAGIQYF. In nucleotides, the CDR3 is TGTGCCAGCAGTTACTTCGCCGCGGGCATTCAGTACTTC.